This T cell receptor (beta chain) comes out of a study of T cell changes during pregnancy in multiple sclerosis. The CDR3 consists of 14 residues. Unmatched junction bases numbered 5, after V lost 6 bases and J lost 2 bases. The germline V gene encodes CDR1 WNHNN and CDR2 SYGVQD (reference sequence). Assay: immunoSEQ multiplex PCR; the TCRdb copy retains only in-frame clones and omits some. The table lists roughly 60,000 clones, about 91% of them singletons. The receptor was isolated from a female donor with multiple sclerosis, enrolled in a pregnancy study. The source was peripheral blood, collected before pregnancy. This chain uses TRBV10-1 with TRBJ2-7, with 9 positions matching TRBD1. CDR3 in DNA: TGCGCCAGCAGGTGCTACAGGGGGCCCTACGAGCAGTACTTC. Its translation is CASRCYRGPYEQYF.